These T cell receptor beta chains were read from a single sample in a study of shared clonotypes between healthy human individuals. Some clones are missing from TCRdb's copy, which holds only in-frame ones; the method was immunoSEQ multiplex PCR. This table holds about 680,000 clones, roughly 70% found once. Sequencing used memory CD4+ T cells sorted from blood. The origin of the receptors is a woman aged 25 to 39 in good health. Each CDR3 is given with its conserved first and last residue. A D gene is named only where the DNA matches it firmly. Not every row has a clone size; where given, it reads once, few, many or a size class.

d_gene | abundance | j_gene | v_gene | CDR3nt | CDR3aa
TRBD2 | many | TRBJ2-3 | TRBV30 | TGTGCCTGGAGTTTAACTAGCGGGAGATCAGATACGCAGTATTTT | CAWSLTSGRSDTQYF
. | . | TRBJ2-7 | TRBV30 | TGTGCCTGGACAGGGGACGGGGATCTACGACGGTACTTC | CAWTGDGDLRRYF
. | . | TRBJ1-2 | TRBV19 | TGTGCCAGTAGCCGCCCAGGGACACGGAGTGGCTACACCTTC | CASSRPGTRSGYTF
. | . | TRBJ1-1 | TRBV28 | TGTGCCAGCAGTTTGTCAGGAAACACTGAAGCTTTCTTT | CASSLSGNTEAFF
. | . | TRBJ2-7 | TRBV28 | TGTGCCAGCAGTTTAGGGGGAGCTATAGGCGTGCGGGCCTCGTCCTACGAGCAGTACTTC | CASSLGGAIGVRASSYEQYF
. | few | TRBJ1-5 | TRBV6-4 | TGTGCCAGCAGTCCGGAGGGGGGCAATCAGCCCCAGCATTTT | CASSPEGGNQPQHF
TRBD2 | few | TRBJ2-3 | TRBV19 | TGTGCCAGTAGTACAACTAGCGGGAGAGGAAGCACAGATACGCAGTATTTT | CASSTTSGRGSTDTQYF
. | . | TRBJ1-2 | TRBV5-6 | TGTGCCAGCAGCTTGCCCCAAACGCGTAACTATGGCTACACCTTC | CASSLPQTRNYGYTF
. | . | TRBJ1-1 | TRBV7-8 | TGTGCCAGCAGCCCTGGGGGGTCCACGGGCACTGAAGCTTTCTTT | CASSPGGSTGTEAFF
TRBD1 | . | TRBJ1-5 | TRBV19 | TGTGCCAGTAGTTTTAAGGGGGCTGGCAATCAGCCCCAGCATTTT | CASSFKGAGNQPQHF
TRBD1 | . | TRBJ2-5 | TRBV5-1 | TGCGCCAGCAGCCCGACAGGGCCCCTCCAAGAGACCCAGTACTTC | CASSPTGPLQETQYF
. | . | TRBJ2-1 | TRBV19 | TGTGCCAGCGGTGACTATAGCGGTTTCAATGAGCAGTTCTTC | CASGDYSGFNEQFF
. | . | TRBJ2-5 | TRBV20-1 | TGCAGTGCTAGCGTGGGAGAGACCCAGTACTTC | CSASVGETQYF
TRBD1 | . | TRBJ1-2 | TRBV2 | TGTGCCAGCAGTGGCCGGGACAGGGGGCGCGATGGCTACACCTTC | CASSGRDRGRDGYTF
. | . | TRBJ1-1 | TRBV28 | TGTGCCAGCAGTCCCCAGGGGCAGGCCCTGAGCACTGAAGCTTTCTTT | CASSPQGQALSTEAFF
TRBD2 | once | TRBJ2-1 | TRBV6-1 | TGTGCCAGCAGTTGGTCTAGCGGGTCAGAGCAGTTCTTC | CASSWSSGSEQFF
. | . | TRBJ1-6 | TRBV4-1 | TGCGCCAGCAGCCAAGCAGGGCTCGACAATTCACCCCTCCACTTT | CASSQAGLDNSPLHF
. | . | TRBJ2-6 | TRBV5-1 | TGCGCCAGCAGCTTGGTTGCTGCAGGCCTCACAAATTCTGGGGCCAACGTCCTGACTTTC | CASSLVAAGLTNSGANVLTF
. | . | TRBJ2-1 | TRBV21-1 | TGTGCCAGCAGCAAAGTTTCCGGCTTCTACAATGAGCAGTTCTTC | CASSKVSGFYNEQFF
TRBD2 | . | TRBJ2-1 | TRBV5-1 | TGCGCCAGCAGCTTGGAAGGACTAGGGAACTACAATGAGCAGTTCTTC | CASSLEGLGNYNEQFF
. | . | TRBJ1-1 | TRBV28 | TGTGCCAGCATCAATTGGGGAACTGAAGCTTTCTTT | CASINWGTEAFF
. | . | TRBJ2-5 | TRBV5-1 | TGCGCCAGCAGGGAACCCTCAGTTGAGACCCAGTACTTC | CASREPSVETQYF
TRBD2 | . | TRBJ2-2 | TRBV27 | TGTGCCAGCAGTTTTCTAGCGGGAGGTCGGATCGGGGAGCTGTTTTTT | CASSFLAGGRIGELFF
. | few | TRBJ1-2 | TRBV30 | TGTGCCTGGAGTACAGCCTATGGCTACACCTTC | CAWSTAYGYTF
. | . | TRBJ2-7 | TRBV10-3 | TGTGCCATCAGGGGGGGAGAGACAGGGAAGTCCTACGAGCAGTACTTC | CAIRGGETGKSYEQYF
TRBD1 | . | TRBJ1-4 | TRBV19 | TGTGCCAGTAGCGTTATTGACCAGGGGGCAAATGAAAAACTGTTTTTT | CASSVIDQGANEKLFF
. | . | TRBJ2-1 | TRBV5-4 | TGTGCCAGCAGCTTGGTCACTAGCCGCAATGAGCAGTTCTTC | CASSLVTSRNEQFF
TRBD2 | . | TRBJ2-3 | TRBV11-3 | TGTGCCAGCAGCCGGGGACTAGCGGACACAGATACGCAGTATTTT | CASSRGLADTDTQYF